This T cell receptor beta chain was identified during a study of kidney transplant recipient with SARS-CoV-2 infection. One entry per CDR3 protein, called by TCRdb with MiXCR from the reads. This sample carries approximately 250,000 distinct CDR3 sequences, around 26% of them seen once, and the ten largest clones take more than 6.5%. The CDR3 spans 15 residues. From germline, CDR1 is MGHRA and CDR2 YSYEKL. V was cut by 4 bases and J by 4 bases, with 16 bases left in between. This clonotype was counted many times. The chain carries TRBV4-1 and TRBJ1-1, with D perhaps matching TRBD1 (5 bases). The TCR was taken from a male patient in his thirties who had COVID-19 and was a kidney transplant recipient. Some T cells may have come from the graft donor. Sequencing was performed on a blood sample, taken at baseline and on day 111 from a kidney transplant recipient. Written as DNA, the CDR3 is TGCGCCAGCAGCCGGGGGGGAGTGGGTAGCACTGAAGCTTTCTTT. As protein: CASSRGGVGSTEAFF.